These T cell receptor beta chains were read from a single sample in a study of cytomegalovirus exposure and HLA in healthy donors. Sequencing was performed with immunoSEQ multiplex PCR; in TCRdb, only in-frame clones are kept and a portion is missing. The table lists 100,000 to 150,000 clones, roughly 72% of them singletons. Sequenced: PBMCs. Receptors originate from a woman between 50 and 59 years old in good health and CMV-seropositive. CDR3s include the opening cysteine and the closing phenylalanine or tryptophan. The D gene is left open where the match is weak. Clone size is not always given. Where it is, it says once, few, many or a class for expanded clones.

CDR3 DNA: TGTGCCAGCAGCCTAGGGACAGTTCAGACCGTCGCTCAAGAGACCCAGTACTTC
CDR3 protein: CASSLGTVQTVAQETQYF
V gene: TRBV11-3
D gene: TRBD1
clone size: NA
J gene: TRBJ2-5
CDR3 length: 18

CDR3 DNA: TGTGCCAGCAGGCCTGGCGGGAGAGGAGACGAGCAGTACTTC
CDR3 protein: CASRPGGRGDEQYF
V gene: TRBV6-6
D gene: TRBD2
clone size: NA
J gene: TRBJ2-7
CDR3 length: 14

CDR3 DNA: TGTGCCAGTAGCCCGTGGGGGCGCTGGGATCAGCCCCAGCATTTT
CDR3 protein: CASSPWGRWDQPQHF
V gene: TRBV19
D gene: NA
clone size: NA
J gene: TRBJ1-5
CDR3 length: 15

CDR3 DNA: TGTGCCAGCATGTGGGCAGTGAACACTGAAGCTTTCTTT
CDR3 protein: CASMWAVNTEAFF
V gene: TRBV6-6
D gene: NA
clone size: NA
J gene: TRBJ1-1
CDR3 length: 13

CDR3 DNA: TGTGCCATCAGTGTAACGACAGGGCAAACTGAAGCTTTCTTT
CDR3 protein: CAISVTTGQTEAFF
V gene: TRBV10-3
D gene: TRBD1
clone size: NA
J gene: TRBJ1-1
CDR3 length: 14

CDR3 DNA: TGTGCCAGCTCACCACCGGCAGACAGTGGCTACACCTTC
CDR3 protein: CASSPPADSGYTF
V gene: TRBV18
D gene: NA
clone size: NA
J gene: TRBJ1-2
CDR3 length: 13

CDR3 DNA: TGCGCCAGCAGTGAGCTCGGACAGGGGTTAATTTCCTCTGGAAACACCATATATTTT
CDR3 protein: CASSELGQGLISSGNTIYF
V gene: TRBV10-2
D gene: TRBD1
clone size: NA
J gene: TRBJ1-3
CDR3 length: 19

CDR3 DNA: TGTGCCAGCAGGGGGACAGGGGGGGGCAATCAGCCCCAGCATTTT
CDR3 protein: CASRGTGGGNQPQHF
V gene: TRBV2
D gene: TRBD1
clone size: NA
J gene: TRBJ1-5
CDR3 length: 15

CDR3 DNA: TGTGCCAGCAGCAGGCGTCCAACAGGGGGCAATCAGCCCCAGCATTTT
CDR3 protein: CASSRRPTGGNQPQHF
V gene: TRBV4-2
D gene: TRBD1
clone size: NA
J gene: TRBJ1-5
CDR3 length: 16

CDR3 DNA: TGCAGCGTCATGGGAGAAACAGGGGGTACGAACACCGGGGAGCTGTTTTTT
CDR3 protein: CSVMGETGGTNTGELFF
V gene: TRBV29-1
D gene: TRBD1
clone size: few
J gene: TRBJ2-2
CDR3 length: 17

CDR3 DNA: TGTGCCAGCAGTGAATCCGTACTAGCGGGAGCCATTGAGCAGTTCTTC
CDR3 protein: CASSESVLAGAIEQFF
V gene: TRBV25-1
D gene: TRBD2
clone size: NA
J gene: TRBJ2-1
CDR3 length: 16

CDR3 DNA: TGTGCCAGCAGTGGGCCTGGGATACAGGGAGAGCAGTTCTTC
CDR3 protein: CASSGPGIQGEQFF
V gene: TRBV6-4
D gene: NA
clone size: NA
J gene: TRBJ2-1
CDR3 length: 14

CDR3 DNA: TGTGCCAGTAGTATAAAACAGAGTAACTATGGCTACACCTTC
CDR3 protein: CASSIKQSNYGYTF
V gene: TRBV19
D gene: NA
clone size: NA
J gene: TRBJ1-2
CDR3 length: 14

CDR3 DNA: TGTGCCAGCAGTCCTTTAGGGACTCAAGAGACCCAGTACTTC
CDR3 protein: CASSPLGTQETQYF
V gene: TRBV28
D gene: NA
clone size: NA
J gene: TRBJ2-5
CDR3 length: 14

CDR3 DNA: TGTGCCAGCAGCGCCTACGATGAGCCCCCAGCGGAGACCCAGTACTTC
CDR3 protein: CASSAYDEPPAETQYF
V gene: TRBV9
D gene: NA
clone size: NA
J gene: TRBJ2-5
CDR3 length: 16

CDR3 DNA: TGCGCCAGCAAATCTAGCAGGGGCTCTGAAGCTTTCTTT
CDR3 protein: CASKSSRGSEAFF
V gene: TRBV10-2
D gene: NA
clone size: NA
J gene: TRBJ1-1
CDR3 length: 13

CDR3 DNA: TGTGCCAGCTCACCAGCTAGCGGGAGCCCTCAGCAGTTCTTC
CDR3 protein: CASSPASGSPQQFF
V gene: TRBV18
D gene: TRBD2
clone size: NA
J gene: TRBJ2-1
CDR3 length: 14

CDR3 DNA: TGTGCCAGTCGTCCCAGGGGGAGCTCCTACAATGAGCAGTTCTTC
CDR3 protein: CASRPRGSSYNEQFF
V gene: TRBV19
D gene: TRBD1
clone size: NA
J gene: TRBJ2-1
CDR3 length: 15

CDR3 DNA: TGTGCCAGCAGCCGACCAACAGGGTCGGTGGGATCAACTAATGAAAAACTGTTTTTT
CDR3 protein: CASSRPTGSVGSTNEKLFF
V gene: TRBV7-9
D gene: NA
clone size: NA
J gene: TRBJ1-4
CDR3 length: 19

CDR3 DNA: TGTGCCAGTAGTAGAGACAGGCTGGGTGAAAAACTGTTTTTT
CDR3 protein: CASSRDRLGEKLFF
V gene: TRBV19
D gene: NA
clone size: few
J gene: TRBJ1-4
CDR3 length: 14

CDR3 DNA: TGTGCCATTAGGGACACTTCCACCGGGGAGCTGTTTTTT
CDR3 protein: CAIRDTSTGELFF
V gene: TRBV6-5
D gene: NA
clone size: once
J gene: TRBJ2-2
CDR3 length: 13

CDR3 DNA: TGTGCCAGCAGTTACTTGGGACAGGGTAATAACTATGGCTACACCTTC
CDR3 protein: CASSYLGQGNNYGYTF
V gene: TRBV6-5
D gene: TRBD1
clone size: NA
J gene: TRBJ1-2
CDR3 length: 16

CDR3 DNA: TGTGCCAGCAGTTTATCCTGGACAGGGCAGGGAAACACCATATATTTT
CDR3 protein: CASSLSWTGQGNTIYF
V gene: TRBV28
D gene: TRBD1
clone size: NA
J gene: TRBJ1-3
CDR3 length: 16

CDR3 DNA: TGTGCCAGCAGCCAAAGGAAGACTAGCGGGAGATCTGGGGCCAACGTCCTGACTTTC
CDR3 protein: CASSQRKTSGRSGANVLTF
V gene: TRBV5-6
D gene: TRBD2
clone size: NA
J gene: TRBJ2-6
CDR3 length: 19

CDR3 DNA: TGTGCCAGCAGCCAGTGGGTAGCGGGAGAAGCAGGCAATGAGCAGTTCTTC
CDR3 protein: CASSQWVAGEAGNEQFF
V gene: TRBV14
D gene: TRBD2
clone size: few
J gene: TRBJ2-1
CDR3 length: 17

CDR3 DNA: TGTGCCAGCAGCCCCACTTTTTCCCCAACTAAAGCTTTCTTT
CDR3 protein: CASSPTFSPTKAFF
V gene: TRBV7-7
D gene: NA
clone size: NA
J gene: TRBJ1-1
CDR3 length: 14

CDR3 DNA: TGTGCCAGCAGCCTTTCAGGACAGTTGACCTACGAGCAGTACTTC
CDR3 protein: CASSLSGQLTYEQYF
V gene: TRBV7-2
D gene: NA
clone size: NA
J gene: TRBJ2-7
CDR3 length: 15

CDR3 DNA: TGTGCCAGCACTCTACCCGGTAATCAGCCCCAGCATTTT
CDR3 protein: CASTLPGNQPQHF
V gene: TRBV7-2
D gene: NA
clone size: few
J gene: TRBJ1-5
CDR3 length: 13

CDR3 DNA: TGCGCCAGCAGCCCCACACCCGGGGCCGGGGAGCTGTTTTTT
CDR3 protein: CASSPTPGAGELFF
V gene: TRBV5-1
D gene: NA
clone size: few
J gene: TRBJ2-2
CDR3 length: 14

CDR3 DNA: TGTGCCACCAGCACTCGGACTAGCGGTGAGCAGTTCTTC
CDR3 protein: CATSTRTSGEQFF
V gene: TRBV15
D gene: TRBD2
clone size: NA
J gene: TRBJ2-1
CDR3 length: 13

CDR3 DNA: TGTGCCAGTAGTGGGTCCCGGGACAGGTCGCAACTGTTTTTT
CDR3 protein: CASSGSRDRSQLFF
V gene: TRBV19
D gene: TRBD1
clone size: NA
J gene: TRBJ1-4
CDR3 length: 14

CDR3 DNA: TGTGCCAGCAGTTTATATGTTCCGACAGGGGGCAGGTTACAGCCCCAGCATTTT
CDR3 protein: CASSLYVPTGGRLQPQHF
V gene: TRBV28
D gene: TRBD1
clone size: NA
J gene: TRBJ1-5
CDR3 length: 18

CDR3 DNA: TGTGCCAGCAGTTTATCTAGGGGCTACAATGAGCAGTTCTTC
CDR3 protein: CASSLSRGYNEQFF
V gene: TRBV27
D gene: NA
clone size: few
J gene: TRBJ2-1
CDR3 length: 14

CDR3 DNA: TGTGCCAGCAGCGAGATTGTTGGTAAAAACATTCAGTACTTC
CDR3 protein: CASSEIVGKNIQYF
V gene: TRBV7-2
D gene: NA
clone size: NA
J gene: TRBJ2-4
CDR3 length: 14

CDR3 DNA: TGTGCCAGCAGGACCCACAGCTCTGGGGCCAACGTCCTGACTTTC
CDR3 protein: CASRTHSSGANVLTF
V gene: TRBV6-6
D gene: NA
clone size: few
J gene: TRBJ2-6
CDR3 length: 15

CDR3 DNA: TGTGCCAGCTCTCCCGGGACAGGGAATGGCTACACCTTC
CDR3 protein: CASSPGTGNGYTF
V gene: TRBV18
D gene: TRBD1
clone size: NA
J gene: TRBJ1-2
CDR3 length: 13

CDR3 DNA: TGTGCCAGCAGCCCCCATGTTGGGGGACTAGCAGTTACCGGGGAGCTGTTTTTT
CDR3 protein: CASSPHVGGLAVTGELFF
V gene: TRBV7-2
D gene: TRBD2
clone size: NA
J gene: TRBJ2-2
CDR3 length: 18

CDR3 DNA: TGTGCCAGCAGCTTGGATTGGGACTGGCACTTC
CDR3 protein: CASSLDWDWHF
V gene: TRBV5-6
D gene: NA
clone size: NA
J gene: TRBJ2-5
CDR3 length: 11

CDR3 DNA: TGTGCCAGTAGTATGCGGGACCAGGGAGAGACCCAGTACTTC
CDR3 protein: CASSMRDQGETQYF
V gene: TRBV19
D gene: NA
clone size: NA
J gene: TRBJ2-5
CDR3 length: 14

CDR3 DNA: TGTGCCAGCAGTTACGGGTCTAGCGGGAGGAATGAGCAGTTCTTC
CDR3 protein: CASSYGSSGRNEQFF
V gene: TRBV6-5
D gene: TRBD2
clone size: NA
J gene: TRBJ2-1
CDR3 length: 15

CDR3 DNA: TGTGCCAGCAGCCGACAGGGGACCAACTATGGCTACACCTTC
CDR3 protein: CASSRQGTNYGYTF
V gene: TRBV14
D gene: TRBD1
clone size: NA
J gene: TRBJ1-2
CDR3 length: 14

CDR3 DNA: TGCAGCGTTGAAATTGTTGGGACAGGGGGGAGCTATGGCTACACCTTC
CDR3 protein: CSVEIVGTGGSYGYTF
V gene: TRBV29-1
D gene: TRBD1
clone size: NA
J gene: TRBJ1-2
CDR3 length: 16

CDR3 DNA: TGTGCCAGCAGCTTGGGAGGGAATGAAAAACTGTTTTTT
CDR3 protein: CASSLGGNEKLFF
V gene: TRBV5-4
D gene: NA
clone size: few
J gene: TRBJ1-4
CDR3 length: 13